Each of the 24 T cell receptor beta chains below was sequenced from the same sample in a study of T cell changes during pregnancy in multiple sclerosis (dated by TCRdb to between 2018 and 2021). Library preparation employed the immunoSEQ multiplex PCR assay. TCRdb holds this immuneACCESS table with in-frame rearrangements only. Some clones are missing; in checked studies, unresolved V genes explain under half, and the rest has no known cause. This sample gives 80,000 to 95,000 clones in total; nearly 95% of them show up just once. Together, the top ten hold more than 1% of the sample. The sample consisted of peripheral blood, taken in the second trimester of pregnancy. These TCRs come from a female donor with multiple sclerosis, enrolled in a pregnancy study.

The chain uses TRBV30 and TRBJ1-1; D not resolved. Germline V gives CDR1 GTSNPN, CDR2 SVGIG (reference sequence). Trimming took 6 bases from V and 1 from J, leaving 12 bases between them. The CDR3 sequence is 13 residues long. The CDR3 region is CACRQQPNTEAFF. In DNA form, the CDR3 reads TGTGCCTGTAGACAACAACCGAACACTGAAGCTTTCTTT.

V usage is TRBV27 and J usage is TRBJ2-7; 8 bases line up with TRBD1. This CDR3 contains 15 residues. With 3 bases clipped from V and 2 bases from J, the junction kept 6 bases outside the gene matches. Germline V gene lookup returns CDR1 MNHEY and CDR2 SMNVEV (reference sequence). The CDR3 bases are TGTGCCAGCAGTTTCGGAGCGACAGGGGCCTACGAGCAGTACTTC. Residues: CASSFGATGAYEQYF.

This chain links TRBV28 with TRBJ1-3; 8 nucleotides line up with TRBD1. Germline CDR1 reads MDHEN; CDR2 reads SYDVKM. This CDR3 is 16 amino acids long. V shed 2 bases, J shed 0 bases, and the junction held 3 bases outside the gene matches. CDR3 DNA: TGTGCCAGCAGTTTAGACAGGGGAATCTCTGGAAACACCATATATTTT. This sequence encodes CASSLDRGISGNTIYF.

This sequence joins TRBV5-8 and TRBJ2-3; a possible D gene is TRBD2 (5 bases). CDR3 length equals 15 residues. The germline V and J ends were trimmed by 0 bases and 1 base, with 9 bases remaining between them. Germline CDR1 is SGHTS and CDR2 is YDEGEE. In nucleotides, the CDR3 is TGTGCCAGCAGCTTGGGCCTTAGCGGCACAGATACGCAGTATTTT. Its translation is CASSLGLSGTDTQYF.

The CDR3 spells CASSYGGTSNNIQYF. The DNA of the CDR3 is TGTGCCAGCAGTTACGGGGGGACTAGCAATAACATTCAGTACTTC. The chain uses TRBV6-6 and TRBJ2-4; 9 bases agree with TRBD2. Germline V gene lookup returns CDR1 MNHNY and CDR2 SVGAGI (reference sequence). The CDR3 is made up of 15 amino acids. The V gene end was trimmed by 2 bases and the J gene end by 7 bases; junction bases not matched to a gene: 6.

This chain uses TRBV6-1 with TRBJ2-7, with D possibly matching TRBD1 (5 bases). The V gene lost 6 bases and the J gene lost 0 bases, with 15 bases spanning the gap. The germline gives CDR1 MNHNS, CDR2 SASEGT. CDR3 length: 15 amino acids. This CDR3 is CASRPRTPSSYEQYF. CDR3 bases: TGTGCCAGCAGGCCTAGGACACCGAGCTCCTACGAGCAGTACTTC.

The V and J genes are TRBV19 and TRBJ1-2; D is perhaps TRBD1 (5 bases). The CDR3 contains 15 residues. Trimming took off 1 base at V and 4 bases at J, with 13 bases between the two ends. Looked up from germline, CDR1 is LNHDA and CDR2 is SQIVND (reference sequence). This CDR3 reads CASSIGQWASYGYTF. In nucleotides, the CDR3 is TGTGCCAGTAGTATAGGACAGTGGGCCAGCTATGGCTACACCTTC.

This clone was recorded once. The chain recombines TRBV5-5 with TRBJ2-1, with a tentative D call TRBD1 (6 bases). Germline loops: CDR1 SGHKS, CDR2 YYEKEE (reference sequence). Trimming stripped 5 bases from V and 1 base from J, with 13 bases between. The CDR3 is made up of 15 amino acids. The CDR3 region is CASRSPGASYNEQFF. The CDR3 DNA is TGTGCCAGCAGATCCCCAGGGGCTTCCTACAATGAGCAGTTCTTC.

The V call is TRBV27, the J call TRBJ1-2; D remains unclear. V was clipped by 2 bases and J by 1 base, with 8 bases between them. The germline CDR1 and CDR2 sequences are MNHEY and SMNVEV (reference sequence). The CDR3 length is 14 residues. This CDR3 is CASSLKSHNYGYTF. The CDR3 DNA is TGTGCCAGCAGTTTAAAGTCACATAACTATGGCTACACCTTC.

The chain uses TRBV5-1 and TRBJ2-1; possible D gene TRBD2, 5 bases. This CDR3 spans 12 amino acids. V gave up 2 bases and J gave up 6 bases, with 6 bases separating them. Germline CDR1 reads SGHRS; CDR2 reads YFSETQ. CDR3 sequence (DNA): TGCGCCAGCAGCTTCGGAGGCAATGAGCAGTTCTTC. This encodes CASSFGGNEQFF. Full variable domain (outside the CDR3, taken from reference TRBV5-1 and TRBJ2-1): KAGVTQTPRYLIKTRGQQVTLSCSPISGHRSVSWYQQTPGQGLQFLFEYFSETQRNKGNFPGRFSGRQFSNSRSEMNVSTLELGDSALYLCASSFGGNEQFFGPGTRLTVL.

This chain uses TRBV28 with TRBJ1-5, with 12 bases lining up with TRBD1. V lost 7 bases to trimming and J lost 6 bases; unmatched junction nucleotides: 7. CDR1 is MDHEN, CDR2 SYDVKM, per germline. The CDR3 covers 15 residues. The CDR3 bases are TGTGCCAGCACCCTGGGACAGGGGGCGAGTCAGCCCCAGCATTTT. This encodes CASTLGQGASQPQHF.

The gene calls are TRBV28 and TRBJ2-1; the match to TRBD2 covers 8 bases. This CDR3 has 15 amino acids. J lost 8 bases, V lost 4 bases, and 10 bases had no gene match. Per the germline V gene, CDR1 is MDHEN and CDR2 is SYDVKM. CDR3 nucleotides: TGTGCCAGCAGTTCAGCGGGAGCCCCGAGCGATGAGCAGTTCTTC. It yields the protein CASSSAGAPSDEQFF.

V gene TRBV5-1 combines with J gene TRBJ2-3; 11 nucleotides align to TRBD2. V lost 0 bases, J lost 4 bases, and 7 bases stayed unmatched. CDR1 and CDR2 (germline): SGHRS, YFSETQ. The CDR3 contains 17 residues. CDR3 DNA: TGCGCCAGCAGCTTGGGAGGCCTAGCGGGAGGCGCAGATACGCAGTATTTT. It codes for CASSLGGLAGGADTQYF.

This clone came up once. The chain has TRBV28 and TRBJ1-5; D gene uncertain. Looked up from germline, CDR1 is MDHEN and CDR2 is SYDVKM. The CDR3 totals 16 residues. Trimming took 6 bases from V and 1 from J, leaving 16 bases between them. The CDR3 is CASSPRRGRSNQPQHF. Here the CDR3 DNA reads TGTGCCAGCAGCCCCCGACGGGGTAGGAGCAATCAGCCCCAGCATTTT.

The rearrangement links TRBV13 to TRBJ2-1; a weak D match, TRBD2 (5 bases). The V end was cut by 7 bases, the J end by 0 bases, with 10 bases between. There are 14 residues in the CDR3. Germline-derived CDR1 and CDR2 are PRHDT and FYEKMQ (reference sequence). The CDR3 region is CASTASFSYNEQFF. DNA for the CDR3: TGTGCCAGCACGGCTAGCTTCTCCTACAATGAGCAGTTCTTC.

The chain has TRBV27 and TRBJ2-7; TRBD2 is a possible D gene (5 bases). There are 14 residues in the CDR3. V was cut by 3 bases and J by 3 bases, with 12 bases left in between. Germline loops: CDR1 MNHEY, CDR2 SMNVEV (reference sequence). CDR3 amino acids: CASSFLPGNYEQYF. CDR3 nucleotides: TGTGCCAGCAGTTTCCTCCCCGGGAACTACGAGCAGTACTTC.

The V gene is TRBV19, the J gene TRBJ2-5, with 8 nucleotides matching TRBD1. V dropped 5 bases and J dropped 5; count of bases not matched to a gene: 10. The CDR3 has 15 residues. The germline V gene has CDR1 LNHDA and CDR2 SQIVND (reference sequence). In nucleotides, the CDR3 is TGTGCCAGTAGTGACCTGGACAGGGAAAGGGAGACCCAGTACTTC. Its protein product is CASSDLDRERETQYF.

The rearrangement joins TRBV29-1 to TRBJ2-2; 9 bases map to TRBD1. This CDR3 region has 13 residues. CDR1 and CDR2 from the germline V gene are SQVTM and ANQGSEA. With 5 bases clipped from V and 4 bases from J, the junction kept 2 bases outside the gene matches. The CDR3 loop is CSVMTGGTGELFF. The CDR3 bases are TGCAGCGTTATGACAGGGGGCACCGGGGAGCTGTTTTTT.

J is TRBJ2-7 and V is TRBV4-2, with D perhaps TRBD1 (5 bases). Germline V lookup: CDR1 LGHNA, CDR2 YNFKEQ. This CDR3 has 15 amino acids. V dropped 0 bases and J dropped 6 bases, with 15 bases sitting between them. Here the CDR3 reads CASSQDLTRVGEQYF. CDR3 DNA: TGTGCCAGCAGCCAAGATCTAACCAGGGTAGGCGAGCAGTACTTC.

J is TRBJ1-1 and V is TRBV4-3, with D possibly TRBD1 on 6 matching bases. Trimming removed 0 bases from V and 5 bases from J, with 13 bases in between. Germline V gives CDR1 LGHNA, CDR2 YSLEER. The CDR3 consists of 15 residues. In DNA, the CDR3 is TGCGCCAGCAGCCAAGATCTGGGGGCGCGGACTGAAGCTTTCTTT. Its protein is CASSQDLGARTEAFF.

The chain combines TRBV5-5 with TRBJ2-1, with D perhaps matching TRBD1 (6 bases). Trimming took off 4 bases at V and 8 bases at J, with 10 bases between the two ends. The CDR3 has 12 amino acids. The germline gives CDR1 SGHKS, CDR2 YYEKEE (reference sequence). CDR3 DNA sequence: TGTGCCAGCAGCCTCAGGGGTGATGAGCAGTTCTTC. Its protein product is CASSLRGDEQFF. Based on the CDR3 plus reference TRBV5-5 and TRBJ2-1, the full variable domain is DAGVTQSPTHLIKTRGQQVTLRCSPISGHKSVSWYQQVLGQGPQFIFQYYEKEERGRGNFPDRFSARQFPNYSSELNVNALLLGDSALYLCASSLRGDEQFFGPGTRLTVL.

The chain uses TRBV28 and TRBJ1-1, with D unclear. Germline values: CDR1 MDHEN, CDR2 SYDVKM. The V and J ends lost 2 bases and 1 base respectively, with 8 bases between them. The CDR3 has 14 residues. CDR3 nucleotides: TGTGCCAGCAGTTTACTTACAGAGAACACTGAAGCTTTCTTT. Encoded protein: CASSLLTENTEAFF.

V gene TRBV7-8 combines with J gene TRBJ2-5; 9 nucleotides align to TRBD2. The CDR3 is made up of 15 amino acids. Germline assignment: CDR1 SGHVS and CDR2 FQNEAQ. The trim removed 5 bases at V and 1 base at J, leaving 5 bases unmatched. CDR3 DNA: TGTGCCAGCAGCCGGACTAGCGCCTCCCAAGAGACCCAGTACTTC. Translated: CASSRTSASQETQYF.

The chain has TRBV5-1 and TRBJ1-3; TRBD1 aligns across 9 bases. The CDR3 totals 15 residues. The V gene end was trimmed by 3 bases and the J gene end by 4 bases; junction bases not matched to a gene: 5. CDR1 is SGHRS, CDR2 YFSETQ, per germline. The CDR3 nucleotides read TGCGCCAGCAGCTCACAGACAGGGGGAGGAAACACCATATATTTT. This gives the protein CASSSQTGGGNTIYF.